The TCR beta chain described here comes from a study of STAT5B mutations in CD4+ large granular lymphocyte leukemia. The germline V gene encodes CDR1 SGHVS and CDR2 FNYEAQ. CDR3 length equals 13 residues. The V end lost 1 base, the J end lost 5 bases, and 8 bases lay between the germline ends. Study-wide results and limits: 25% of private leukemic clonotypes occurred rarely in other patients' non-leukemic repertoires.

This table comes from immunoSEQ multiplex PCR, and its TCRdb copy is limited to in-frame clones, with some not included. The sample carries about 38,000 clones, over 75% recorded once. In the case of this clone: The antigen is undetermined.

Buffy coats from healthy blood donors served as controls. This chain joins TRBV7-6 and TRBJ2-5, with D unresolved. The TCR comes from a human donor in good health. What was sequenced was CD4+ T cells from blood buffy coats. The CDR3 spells CASSLVDLETQYF. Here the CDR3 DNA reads TGTGCCAGCAGCTTAGTCGATTTGGAGACCCAGTACTTC.